One and the same sample provided the 8 T cell receptor beta chains below, sequenced in a study of blood T cells in healthy people across ages. Then a second PCR, running about 6 to 12 cycles, was carried out with a sample-barcoded 5' primer and a J-beta primer mix. In TCRdb, the 5' RACE reads were re-called with MiXCR into one record per CDR3 protein. The sample lists about 630,000 distinct CDR3 sequences, approximately 21% occurring once. Sequencing input: blood. Source of these receptors: a man between 65 and 79 years old in good health.

The chain uses TRBV6-2 or TRBV6-3 and TRBJ2-1; D may be TRBD2 (5 bases). The CDR3 has 14 residues. Germline-derived CDR1 and CDR2 are MNHEY and SVGEGT. Trimming left V 7 bases short and J 2 bases short, with 12 bases between. The DNA of the CDR3 is TGTGCCAGCACTGAGGGTATCACCTACAATGAGCAGTTCTTC. It specifies CASTEGITYNEQFF.

This clonotype was counted between two and nine times. The genes are TRBV5-6 and TRBJ2-2, with 11 bases fitting TRBD2. Germline CDR1 is SGHDT and CDR2 is YYEEEE. V lost 3 bases to trimming and J lost 5 bases; unmatched junction nucleotides: 15. The CDR3 extends over 19 amino acids. The CDR3 here is CASSSEFSGRASWTGELFF. CDR3 in DNA: TGTGCCAGCAGCTCGGAATTTAGCGGGAGGGCGAGTTGGACCGGGGAGCTGTTTTTT.

This clonotype turned up a few times. This chain joins TRBV24-1 and TRBJ2-5, with D perhaps given as TRBD1 or TRBD2 (5 bases each). The J call may not be correct, given that the DNA end is closer to TRBJ2-1. The CDR3 runs to 12 residues. Looked up from germline, CDR1 is KGHDR and CDR2 is SFDVKD. The CDR3 is CATRGTLDEQFF. CDR3 nucleotides: TGTGCCACCAGGGGGACGCTCGATGAGCAGTTCTTC.

V and J are TRBV7-9 and TRBJ2-7, with 10 nucleotides matching TRBD2. CDR1 SEHNR and CDR2 FQNEAQ come from the germline V gene (reference sequence). The CDR3 extends over 16 amino acids. Trimming took 1 base from V and 3 from J; bases not matched to a gene: 6. The CDR3 loop reads CASSLGLAGDIYEQYF. The CDR3 DNA reads TGTGCCAGCAGCTTAGGGCTAGCGGGAGACATCTACGAGCAGTACTTC.

The rearrangement uses TRBV7-2 and TRBJ1-5; D uncertain. Trimming removed 2 bases from V and 7 bases from J, with 15 bases in between. CDR3 size: 15 residues. Germline V gives CDR1 SGHTA, CDR2 FQGNSA. The DNA of the CDR3 is TGTGCCAGCAGCTTACTTGCGGGGATATTGCAGCCCCAGCATTTT. Its protein is CASSLLAGILQPQHF.

The chain joins TRBV5-5 to TRBJ1-4, with no clear D. CDR1 is SGHKS, CDR2 YYEKEE, per germline (reference sequence). V shed 0 bases and J shed 5 bases, with 11 bases lying between them. CDR3 size: 15 residues. CDR3 in DNA: TGTGCCAGCAGCTTGGGTGCAGTAGAGAATGAAAAACTGTTTTTT. Its protein is CASSLGAVENEKLFF.

This clonotype was picked up a small number of times. The rearrangement links TRBV20-1 to TRBJ2-5; D remains unclear. There are 12 residues in the CDR3. Looked up from germline, CDR1 is DFQATT and CDR2 is SNEGSKA (reference sequence). Trimming removed 0 bases from V and 1 base from J, with 3 bases in between. The CDR3 region is CSARESQETQYF. For the CDR3, the DNA is TGCAGTGCTAGAGAGAGCCAAGAGACCCAGTACTTC.

V and J are TRBV27 and TRBJ2-7, with 7 bases identical to TRBD1. The CDR3 contains 15 residues. V lost 5 bases, J lost 3 bases, and 10 bases stayed unmatched. CDR1 is MNHEY, CDR2 SMNVEV, per germline (reference sequence). CDR3: CASSPLGQALYEQYF. In nucleotides, the CDR3 is TGTGCCAGCAGTCCGCTAGGACAGGCACTCTACGAGCAGTACTTC.